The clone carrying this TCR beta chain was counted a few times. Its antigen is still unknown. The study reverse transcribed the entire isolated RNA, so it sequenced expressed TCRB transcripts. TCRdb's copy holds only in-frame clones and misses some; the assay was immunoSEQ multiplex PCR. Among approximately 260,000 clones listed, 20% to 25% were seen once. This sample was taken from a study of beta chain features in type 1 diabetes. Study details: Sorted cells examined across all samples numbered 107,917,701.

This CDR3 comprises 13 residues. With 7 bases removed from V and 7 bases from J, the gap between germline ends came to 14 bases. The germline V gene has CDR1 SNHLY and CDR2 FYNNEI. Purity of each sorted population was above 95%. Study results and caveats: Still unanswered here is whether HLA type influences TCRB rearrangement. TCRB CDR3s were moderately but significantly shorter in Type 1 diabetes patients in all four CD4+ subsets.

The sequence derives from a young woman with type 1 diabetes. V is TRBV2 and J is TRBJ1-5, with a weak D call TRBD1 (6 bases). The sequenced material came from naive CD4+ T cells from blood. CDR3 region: CASTGAPRQPQHF. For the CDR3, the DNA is TGTGCCAGCACAGGGGCCCCTCGGCAGCCCCAGCATTTT.